This T cell receptor beta chain was documented in a study of T cell responses to AZD1222 COVID-19 vaccine. Study-level findings and limits: Repertoire sampling happened only post peak T cell response.

Measured with immunoSEQ multiplex PCR; TCRdb has only the in-frame clones, and not every one. This table has roughly 82,000 clones, 70% to 90% appearing once. This CDR3 is 15 amino acids long. The ends were cut back, 0 bases at V and 0 bases at J, with 6 bases in the middle. Germline V CDR1 and CDR2: MGHRA, YSYEKL. To note about this clone: Its antigen is undetermined.

Sequenced here: peripheral blood, sampled on day 0 of AZD1222 vaccination. V usage is TRBV4-1 and J usage is TRBJ1-3; D gene uncertain. The clonotype comes from an adult in good health. CDR3 residues: CASSQDPNSGNTIYF. The CDR3 DNA reads TGCGCCAGCAGCCAAGATCCGAACTCTGGAAACACCATATATTTT.